A single sample is the source of the 4 T cell receptor beta chains below, sequenced in a study of breast tumors, draining lymph nodes, adjacent tissues. A single record per CDR3 protein comes from TCRdb applying MiXCR to the multiplex PCR reads. There are 180,000 or so distinct CDR3 sequences in the sample; 30% to 40% occur only once, and more than 3.5% lies in the top ten. Axillary draining lymph nodes of breast cancer patients supplied the node samples. Sequencing was done on a sample of axillary lymph node tissue. Source of these receptors: a female donor with breast cancer. Some clones in this sample may be carry-over from other donors' samples.

In the case of this clonotype: An end of the junction does not agree with germline; a read error may underlie this. CDR3 DNA sequence: TGTGCCGTCAGCGAAACCCAGACCGAAAAACTGTTTTTT. Its protein is CAVSETQTEKLFF. The V gene is TRBV10-3, the J gene TRBJ1-4; D not certain. The CDR3 loop spans 13 amino acids. Germline V gives CDR1 ENHRY, CDR2 SYGVKD.

This clonotype was counted ten times or more. The chain couples TRBV15 to TRBJ2-1; 8 bases are shared with TRBD1. The CDR3 covers 16 residues. The germline gives CDR1 LNHNV, CDR2 YYDKDF (reference sequence). The V gene end was trimmed by 1 base and the J gene end by 2 bases; junction bases not matched to a gene: 4. The CDR3 region is CATSRGGQVTYNEQFF. In DNA form, the CDR3 reads TGTGCCACCAGCAGAGGGGGACAGGTCACCTACAATGAGCAGTTCTTC.

The sample holds many counts of this clonotype. The chain links TRBV4-1 to TRBJ2-2, with D perhaps matching TRBD2 (5 bases). The CDR3 loop spans 13 amino acids. Trimming shortened V by 5 bases and J by 5 bases, and 9 bases separated the two germline ends. The germline gives CDR1 MGHRA, CDR2 YSYEKL. CDR3: CASSYGLTGELFF. The CDR3 DNA reads TGCGCCAGCAGCTACGGACTTACCGGGGAGCTGTTTTTT.

In regard to this clonotype: This may be a read error: a much more frequent sequence differs by one nucleotide. This chain joins TRBV3-1 and TRBJ2-1; 9 nucleotides agree with TRBD2. CDR3 size: 20 residues. The germline CDR1 and CDR2 sequences are LGHDT and YNNKEL (reference sequence). CDR3 DNA: TGTGCCAGCAGCCCGAAGGCCGGGACTAGCTGGGGGAGCTCCTACAATGAGCAGTCCTTC. Amino acids: CASSPKAGTSWGSSYNEQSF.